Listed below are T cell receptor beta chains from one sample, sequenced in a study of a mutant IDH1 vaccine in newly diagnosed glioma. Antigen specificity for these receptors is unknown. Only in-frame clones appear in the TCRdb table, and some are missing; sequencing was by immunoSEQ multiplex PCR. The data contain roughly 46,000 clones, 65% to 85% of them singletons. Sequencing was performed on PBMCs, taken from a glioma patient whose treatment included an IDH1 peptide vaccine. These receptors came from a woman in her 30s with glioma. Some clones in this sample may be carry-over from other donors' samples. The conserved cysteine and the conserved F or W are not part of the CDR3 here. Each record gives: J gene, V gene, CDR3 protein.

J: TRBJ1-1; V: TRBV18; CDR3: ASSPPGGAGEAF
J: TRBJ1-1; V: TRBV19; CDR3: ASGRAPNTEAF
J: TRBJ1-1; V: TRBV2; CDR3: ASSRGPRNTEAF
J: TRBJ2-5; V: TRBV7-9; CDR3: ASSPTPWGQETQY
J: TRBJ1-1; V: TRBV28; CDR3: ASSFSTRNTEAF
J: TRBJ2-3; V: TRBV5-8; CDR3: ASSLGQATLRDTQY
J: TRBJ2-5; V: TRBV27; CDR3: ASSLSPQGETQY
J: TRBJ1-5; V: TRBV2; CDR3: ASSSRDREEHQPQH
J: TRBJ2-7; V: TRBV4-1; CDR3: ASSLPDRADEQY
J: TRBJ2-1; V: TRBV5-4; CDR3: ASSLSGRAFNEQF
J: TRBJ1-4; V: TRBV19; CDR3: ASRDKGTNEKLF
J: TRBJ2-7; V: TRBV18; CDR3: ASSPSQGATDEQY
J: TRBJ2-5; V: TRBV6-4; CDR3: ASSPTGTSDLETQY
J: TRBJ1-4; V: TRBV5-1; CDR3: ASSLGRSNEKLF
J: TRBJ1-2; V: TRBV19; CDR3: ASSIVPGQVIYGYT
J: TRBJ2-1; V: TRBV4-2; CDR3: ASSQGVIALNNEQF
J: TRBJ2-3; V: TRBV4-1; CDR3: ASSQDRDRGGTQY
J: TRBJ2-5; V: TRBV29-1; CDR3: SVEDGLAETQY
J: TRBJ2-2; V: TRBV5-1; CDR3: ASRGIATANTGELF
J: TRBJ1-1; V: TRBV25-1; CDR3: ASSESGTGLWRPF
J: TRBJ2-7; V: TRBV6-6; CDR3: ASRYLAGDGYEQY
J: TRBJ1-4; V: TRBV30; CDR3: AWSVREGRLF
J: TRBJ2-1; V: TRBV2; CDR3: ASRGDRASSYNEQF
J: TRBJ2-7; V: TRBV29-1; CDR3: SVEGGLAGSYEQY
J: TRBJ2-1; V: TRBV27; CDR3: ASSWTGTFYNEQF
J: TRBJ2-2; V: TRBV7-3; CDR3: ASSLNQGGNTGELF
J: TRBJ2-3; V: TRBV6-6; CDR3: ASGTGLSTDTQY
J: TRBJ2-4; V: TRBV6-6; CDR3: ASRNYRDRGNIQY
J: TRBJ1-2; V: TRBV30; CDR3: AWRTQGGSYGYT
J: TRBJ1-2; V: TRBV28; CDR3: ASSYIQGDLNYGYT
J: TRBJ1-2; V: TRBV10-2; CDR3: ASIQGPSSYGYT
J: TRBJ2-5; V: TRBV5-6; CDR3: ASSLVAGGIQETQY
J: TRBJ1-4; V: TRBV4-1; CDR3: ASRTPGRATNEKLF
J: TRBJ2-1; V: TRBV10-1; CDR3: ASSESGTSRNEQF
J: TRBJ2-7; V: TRBV9; CDR3: ASSVGGGGSSYEQY
J: TRBJ1-5; V: TRBV4-1; CDR3: ASSLGGGNQPQH
J: TRBJ2-5; V: TRBV11-3; CDR3: ASSPGTSVETQY
J: TRBJ2-3; V: TRBV15; CDR3: ATSGEGGRSTDTQY
J: TRBJ1-1; V: TRBV5-1; CDR3: ASSLEVHRNTEAF
J: TRBJ2-7; V: TRBV19; CDR3: ASNKGGIGLEQY
J: TRBJ1-1; V: TRBV7-8; CDR3: ASSFLGETVDTEAF
J: TRBJ1-1; V: TRBV11-2; CDR3: ASSSYPNPDRGNTEAF
J: TRBJ2-5; V: TRBV2; CDR3: ASTGTGKETQY
J: TRBJ2-3; V: TRBV6-1; CDR3: ASSERDRGGDTQY
J: TRBJ1-2; V: TRBV10-3; CDR3: AISVGTGLFSYGYT
J: TRBJ1-1; V: TRBV10-3; CDR3: AIREGVTEAF
J: TRBJ2-2; V: TRBV29-1; CDR3: SVVSTGELF
J: TRBJ1-2; V: TRBV5-4; CDR3: ASSTTSGQGAYGYT
J: TRBJ1-2; V: TRBV9; CDR3: ASSDSAEGGNYGYT
J: TRBJ1-5; V: TRBV4-2; CDR3: ASSQASNSNQPQH
J: TRBJ2-5; V: TRBV7-6; CDR3: ASSLPGQGYPHQETQY
J: TRBJ2-7; V: TRBV30; CDR3: AWSASVPRVYEQY
J: TRBJ2-7; V: TRBV4-1; CDR3: ASSQRTSYEQY
J: TRBJ2-7; V: TRBV7-9; CDR3: ASSGGGYSYEQY
J: TRBJ2-3; V: TRBV5-6; CDR3: ASTGRAGVPTDTQY
J: TRBJ2-2; V: TRBV6-5; CDR3: ASSLWQGHTGELF
J: TRBJ1-1; V: TRBV7-9; CDR3: ASSREGQATEAF
J: TRBJ2-7; V: TRBV6-1; CDR3: ASSAGRSYEQY
J: TRBJ1-1; V: TRBV29-1; CDR3: SVEGSLTGLTEAF
J: TRBJ2-5; V: TRBV7-9; CDR3: ASSPLGLVQETQY